This TCR beta chain was obtained from a study of graft-versus-host responses after intestinal transplantation. Overall study results and limits: GvH clonotypes were identified within recipient marrow, with a subset emerging first in ileum or blood.

As to this clone: Its antigen is still unknown.

This CDR3 is 13 amino acids long. V trimming: 5 bases; J trimming: 4 bases; junction bases outside the gene matches: 3. Germline values: CDR1 LNHDA, CDR2 SQIVND (reference sequence). The protocol was immunoSEQ multiplex PCR, while the TCRdb copy is restricted to in-frame clones and leaves out a portion. In the table there are roughly 120,000 clones, 93% of which are singletons. Specimen: unstimulated CD8+ T cells sorted from spleen or lymph node cells, collected before intestinal transplant. The TCR comes from a human donor who received an intestinal transplant. The rearrangement links TRBV19 to TRBJ1-1; 8 bases are shared with TRBD1. The CDR3 loop reads CASSLTGGTEAFF. CDR3 in DNA: TGTGCCAGTAGTCTTACAGGGGGCACTGAAGCTTTCTTT.